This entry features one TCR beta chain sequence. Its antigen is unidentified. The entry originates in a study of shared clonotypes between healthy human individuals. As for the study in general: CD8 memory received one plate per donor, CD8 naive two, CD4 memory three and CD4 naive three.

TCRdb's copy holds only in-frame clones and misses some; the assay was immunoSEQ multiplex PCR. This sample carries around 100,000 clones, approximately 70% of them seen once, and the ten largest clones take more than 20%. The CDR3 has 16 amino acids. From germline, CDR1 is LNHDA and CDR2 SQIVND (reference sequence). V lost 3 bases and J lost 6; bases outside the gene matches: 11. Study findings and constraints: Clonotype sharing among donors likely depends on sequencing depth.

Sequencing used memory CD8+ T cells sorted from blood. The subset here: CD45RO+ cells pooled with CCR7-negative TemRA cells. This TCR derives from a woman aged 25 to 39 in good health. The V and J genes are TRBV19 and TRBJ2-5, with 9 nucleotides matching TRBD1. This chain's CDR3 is CASSIPGTGIGKTQYF. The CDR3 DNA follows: TGTGCCAGTAGTATCCCCGGGACAGGGATAGGGAAGACCCAGTACTTC.